This T cell receptor (beta chain) emerged from a study of cytomegalovirus exposure and HLA in healthy donors. PCR involved 60 Vbeta and 13 Jbeta primers. In the source study's methods: In a later analysis, the count reached about 75 million unique TCR beta chains, with 10 million to 14 million shared. Here immunoSEQ multiplex PCR was the method, and the copy in TCRdb shows in-frame clones only, minus some. V, J and clone size reflect that table, while D and trimming were determined from the DNA. The table records some 200,000 clones, approximately 88% of them present only once. A note on this clone: Antigen specificity is unknown.

Findings and limits, study-wide: Analyzed later, association rates of TCRs varied across HLA loci, with DRB1 most and HLA-C fewest. Sequencing likely produced, as an artifact, a cluster of highly shared sequence variants.

Sequenced: PBMCs. The receptor comes from a boy between 2 and 10 years old in good health and CMV-seronegative.

The CDR3: CASSERQVRVYSNQPQHF. The DNA for the CDR3 is TGTGCCAGCAGTGAACGACAGGTGAGGGTCTATAGCAATCAGCCCCAGCATTTT. This chain uses TRBV2 with TRBJ1-5, with a weak D call TRBD1 (6 bases). Looked up from germline, CDR1 is SNHLY and CDR2 is FYNNEI. This CDR3 is built from 18 residues. V shed 2 bases and J shed 0 bases, with 17 bases lying between them.